This TCR beta chain originates from a study of T cell responses to AZD1222 COVID-19 vaccine. Study as a whole: Combined were second doses at about 4 or about 12 weeks. Study-wide results and caveats: Spike-specific TCR breadth and depth were elevated following two AZD1222 doses. The number of AZD1222 recipients seropositive at baseline was only six. Repertoire samples came only from after the peak T cell response.

Germline CDR1 and CDR2: KGHDR and SFDVKD. CDR3 length: 16 residues. With 0 bases clipped from V and 4 bases from J, the junction kept 4 bases outside the gene matches. Sequenced by immunoSEQ multiplex PCR; TCRdb stores in-frame clones only, minus some. The sample contains under 200,000 clones, about nine tenths of which appear only once. Note on this clone: Antigen: not known.

The clonotype was recovered from an adult in good health. The sample in question was peripheral blood, obtained on day 0 of AZD1222 vaccination. This rearrangement joins TRBV24-1 to TRBJ2-5, with TRBD1 identical over 10 bases. The CDR3 sequence is CATSDLGTGEGETQYF. CDR3 DNA sequence: TGTGCCACCAGTGATTTGGGGACAGGGGAAGGAGAGACCCAGTACTTC.